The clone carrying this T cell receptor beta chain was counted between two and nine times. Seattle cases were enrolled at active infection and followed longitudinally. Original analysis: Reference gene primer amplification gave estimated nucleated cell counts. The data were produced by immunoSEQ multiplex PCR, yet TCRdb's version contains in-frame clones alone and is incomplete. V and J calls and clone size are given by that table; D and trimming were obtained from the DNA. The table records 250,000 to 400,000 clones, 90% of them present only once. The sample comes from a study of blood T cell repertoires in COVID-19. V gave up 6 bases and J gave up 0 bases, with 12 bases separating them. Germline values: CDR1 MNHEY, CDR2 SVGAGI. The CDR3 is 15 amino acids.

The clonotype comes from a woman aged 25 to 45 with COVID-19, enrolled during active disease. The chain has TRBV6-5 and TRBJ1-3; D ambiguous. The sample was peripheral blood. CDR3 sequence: CASSPDLSSGNTIYF. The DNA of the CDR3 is TGTGCCAGCAGCCCGGACTTGAGCTCTGGAAACACCATATATTTT.